Presented here are 5 T cell receptor beta chains from one specimen sequenced in a study of cytomegalovirus exposure and HLA in healthy donors. 60 Vbeta and 13 Jbeta primers were used in PCR. Method: immunoSEQ multiplex PCR; TCRdb's copy keeps in-frame clones and lacks some. This table holds 110,000 to 150,000 clones, around 75% found once. The specimen sequenced was PBMCs. These receptor sequences come from a man younger than 45 in good health and CMV-seronegative.

This clone was observed a single time. The chain links TRBV5-1 to TRBJ2-5; the match to TRBD2 covers 12 bases. From germline, CDR1 is SGHRS and CDR2 YFSETQ. CDR3 length: 13 residues. The trim removed 4 bases at V and 5 bases at J, leaving 0 bases unmatched. DNA of the CDR3: TGCGCCAGCAGCGGGACTAGCGGGGAGACCCAGTACTTC. Amino acid sequence: CASSGTSGETQYF.

The rearrangement uses TRBV29-1 and TRBJ2-3, with 7 bases fitting TRBD2. The J segment lost 4 bases and the V segment lost 6 bases, leaving 10 bases of the junction unmatched. The CDR3 spans 14 residues. CDR1 and CDR2 (germline): SQVTM, ANQGSEA. CDR3 sequence reads: CSVASSGTADTQYF. CDR3 bases: TGCAGCGTCGCCAGCAGCGGGACGGCAGATACGCAGTATTTT.

The CDR3 DNA reads TGTGCCTGGAGTAGAGGGGGCCTCAACGAGCAGTACTTC. It encodes CAWSRGGLNEQYF. The rearrangement uses TRBV30 and TRBJ2-7, with TRBD1 identical over 7 bases. The length of the CDR3 is 13 residues. The J segment lost 5 bases and the V segment lost 2 bases, leaving 6 bases of the junction unmatched. Per the germline V gene, CDR1 is GTSNPN and CDR2 is SVGIG (reference sequence).

The chain couples TRBV7-2 to TRBJ2-5; D ambiguous. The V and J ends lost 4 bases and 5 bases respectively, with 20 bases between them. The CDR3 is 16 amino acids. CDR1 is SGHTA and CDR2 is FQGNSA in the germline V gene. Here the CDR3 reads CASSSRGLGLTETQYF. CDR3 nucleotides: TGTGCCAGCAGCTCTCGAGGCCTTGGGTTGACGGAGACCCAGTACTTC. The full variable domain, in which reference TRBV7-2 and TRBJ2-5 provide the parts outside the CDR3, is GAGVSQSPSNKVTEKGKDVELRCDPISGHTALYWYRQSLGQGLEFLIYFQGNSAPDKSGLPSDRFSAERTGGSVSTLTIQRTQQEDSAVYLCASSSRGLGLTETQYFGPGTRLLVL.

The gene calls are TRBV4-1 and TRBJ1-5; D perhaps matches TRBD1 (5 bases). V was clipped by 0 bases and J by 4 bases, with 16 bases between them. The V gene's germline CDR1 is MGHRA and CDR2 YSYEKL. This CDR3 is 17 amino acids long. In DNA, the CDR3 is TGCGCCAGCAGCCAAGACTGGGGGGAGTCTCCGAATCAGCCCCAGCATTTT. It translates to CASSQDWGESPNQPQHF.